Here is one T cell receptor beta chain with its context. Antigen specificity is unknown. The data are from a study of graft-versus-host responses after intestinal transplantation. For the study at large: Recipients uniformly received anti-thymocyte globulin induction, followed by tacrolimus and steroids for approximately 3 years.

Germline loops: CDR1 MNHEY, CDR2 SVGAGI. With 6 bases removed from V and 8 bases from J, the gap between germline ends came to 19 bases. The CDR3 length is 14 residues. TCRdb keeps only in-frame clones here, not all; method: immunoSEQ multiplex PCR. The sample yields roughly 80,000 clones, roughly 91% seen once. Findings and caveats of the study: In recipient marrow, GvH clones were found, and some appeared first in ileum or blood. With peak circulating GvH clone levels came an association with early post-transplant HvG declines.

This receptor was identified in a human donor who was the organ donor for an intestinal transplant. The starting material was unstimulated CD8+ T cells sorted from spleen or lymph node cells, obtained before transplant. The chain combines TRBV6-5 with TRBJ1-1; the D is unclear. The CDR3 sequence is CASSLIGILDEAFF. The CDR3 DNA is TGTGCCAGCAGCTTGATAGGAATTTTAGACGAAGCTTTCTTT.